The T cell receptor (beta chain) under discussion was sequenced for a study of blood T cell repertoires in COVID-19. Looking at the study overall: COVID-19 samples from acute and convalescent phases originated in the United States, Italy and Spain. Sample material is recorded as cDNA or gDNA derived from T cells, B-cell-depleted T cells, or PBMCs.

Between the trimmed V and J ends, which lost 2 bases and 8 bases, there was a span of 18 bases. This CDR3 region has 16 residues. Germline CDR1 reads LNHDA; CDR2 reads SQIVND (reference sequence). Study processing details: Cell counts per sample came from amplifying reference gene primers. Using immunoSEQ multiplex PCR, the repertoire was profiled, and TCRdb retains in-frame clones only, with some absent. Clonal size and the V and J genes are those of that table, whereas D and trimming came from the DNA. This sample has around 120,000 clones, with 83% found just once. The V gene is TRBV19, the J gene TRBJ2-2; a possible D gene is TRBD2 (5 bases). The source is a man younger than 40 with acute or convalescent COVID-19. Sequencing input: peripheral blood. CDR3 nucleotides: TGTGCCAGTAGTATAAGGCTAGGGAGAAGCACAGGGGAGCTGTTTTTT. Translated, it gives CASSIRLGRSTGELFF.